The 17 T cell receptor beta chains below were found in one sample sequenced in a study of radiotherapy plus CTLA-4 blockade in lung cancer. Sequenced by immunoSEQ multiplex PCR; TCRdb stores in-frame clones only, minus some. The sample has around 70,000 clones, around 76% seen once. The sequencing used peripheral blood, collected from a patient treated with radiotherapy plus ipilimumab. These receptors originate from a human donor with non-small cell lung cancer whose response to radiotherapy plus ipilimumab could not be evaluated. Some clones in this sample may be carry-over from other donors' samples.

The V and J genes are TRBV25-1 and TRBJ1-2; D possibly corresponds to TRBD1 (6 bases). V lost 5 bases, J lost 3 bases, and 16 bases lay in between. The germline V gene has CDR1 MGHDK and CDR2 SYGVNS. This CDR3 spans 15 amino acids. The CDR3 is CASSYPRGAYYGYTF. Here the CDR3 DNA reads TGTGCCAGCAGTTATCCCAGGGGCGCTTACTATGGCTACACCTTC.

This chain links TRBV5-6 with TRBJ1-2; 9 bases fit TRBD1. Germline V gene data show CDR1 as SGHDT and CDR2 as YYEEEE. CDR3 size: 16 residues. J gave up 1 base and V 0 bases, and 4 bases lay outside the gene matches. This CDR3 reads CASSLDRGRFNYGYTF. CDR3 nucleotides: TGTGCCAGCAGCTTGGACAGGGGGCGCTTTAACTATGGCTACACCTTC. Full variable domain (rest looked up from reference TRBV5-6 and TRBJ1-2): DAGVTQSPTHLIKTRGQQVTLRCSPKSGHDTVSWYQQALGQGPQFIFQYYEEEERQRGNFPDRFSGHQFPNYSSELNVNALLLGDSALYLCASSLDRGRFNYGYTFGSGTRLTVV.

This clone was found a few times. Given a far larger clone just one base away, this is likely a sequencing read error. Other DNA sequences of this sample code for an identical CDR3. This rearrangement joins TRBV5-4 to TRBJ2-2; D might be TRBD1 (5 bases). Trimming removed 0 bases from V and 7 bases from J, with 10 bases in between. The V gene's germline CDR1 is SGHNT and CDR2 YYREEE (reference sequence). CDR3 length: 14 amino acids. The CDR3 region is CASSLEGRDGELFF. DNA of the CDR3: TGTGCCAGCAGCTTGGAGGGGCGCGACGGGGAGCTGTTTTTT.

As concerns this clone: Other nucleotide sequences in the sample specify the same CDR3. The chain links TRBV29-1 to TRBJ2-3, with a weak D call TRBD1 (5 bases). The CDR3 length is 16 residues. Looked up from germline, CDR1 is SQVTM and CDR2 is ANQGSEA. Trimming cost V 1 base and J 1 base, with 15 bases left between them. The CDR3 sequence: CSVEGGSRRGTDTQYF. The CDR3 coding sequence is TGCAGCGTTGAAGGGGGCTCTAGACGTGGCACAGATACGCAGTATTTT.

The rearrangement joins TRBV28 to TRBJ1-2; 7 bases are shared with TRBD1. The CDR3 consists of 14 residues. The V and J ends lost 5 bases and 5 bases, in that order; junction bases with no gene match: 8. Germline CDR1 and CDR2: MDHEN and SYDVKM. CDR3 coding DNA: TGTGCCAGCAGTCGAACAGGGGTGGAGTATGGCTACACCTTC. Translated: CASSRTGVEYGYTF.

This chain connects TRBV4-1 to TRBJ1-5; D perhaps matches TRBD1 (5 bases). Germline CDR1 MGHRA, CDR2 YSYEKL. CDR3 length: 17 amino acids. V lost 4 bases, J lost 1 base, and 17 bases lay in between. CDR3 nucleotide sequence: TGCGCCAGCAGCCCCATATACAGCAGGGTGAGCAATCAGCCCCAGCATTTT. This codes for CASSPIYSRVSNQPQHF.

This chain links TRBV5-1 with TRBJ1-2; 7 bases align to TRBD1. Germline V gene sequence: CDR1 SGHRS, CDR2 YFSETQ. The CDR3 has 15 amino acids. J lost 1 base, V lost 0 bases, and 3 bases had no gene match. The CDR3 DNA sequence: TGCGCCAGCAGCTTGGGAGGGGGCGATAACTATGGCTACACCTTC. It yields the protein CASSLGGGDNYGYTF. The entire variable domain, with the rest obtained from reference TRBV5-1 and TRBJ1-2, is as follows: KAGVTQTPRYLIKTRGQQVTLSCSPISGHRSVSWYQQTPGQGLQFLFEYFSETQRNKGNFPGRFSGRQFSNSRSEMNVSTLELGDSALYLCASSLGGGDNYGYTFGSGTRLTVV.

This clone appeared a few times. The rearrangement uses TRBV9 and TRBJ1-6, with D uncertain. Germline values: CDR1 SGDLS, CDR2 YYNGEE. Trimming took 0 bases from V and 0 from J, leaving 7 bases between them. The CDR3 has 16 amino acids. CDR3 sequence (DNA): TGTGCCAGCAGCGTAGGTTGGAGCTCCTATAATTCACCCCTCCACTTT. Translating it yields CASSVGWSSYNSPLHF.

This clone has only one observation. CDR3 amino acids: CASSLTTGMGYTF. In nucleotides, the CDR3 is TGCGCCAGCAGCTTAACCACAGGGATGGGCTACACCTTC. The rearrangement links TRBV5-1 to TRBJ1-2, with a tentative D call TRBD1 (6 bases). Trimming took 2 bases from V and 8 from J, leaving 13 bases between them. The germline V gene has CDR1 SGHRS and CDR2 YFSETQ. The CDR3 runs to 13 residues.

The J gene is TRBJ2-1, the V gene TRBV18; D ambiguous. With 3 bases removed from V and 10 bases from J, the gap between germline ends came to 10 bases. This CDR3 has 12 amino acids. Germline values: CDR1 KGHSH, CDR2 LQKENI. CDR3 coding DNA: TGTGCCAGCTCACCGGAGTTTGAGGAGCAGTTCTTC. It specifies CASSPEFEEQFF.

This rearrangement joins TRBV2 to TRBJ2-1; 11 positions agree with TRBD2. The V and J ends lost 2 bases and 9 bases, in that order; junction bases with no gene match: 3. This CDR3 region has 14 residues. CDR1 is SNHLY and CDR2 is FYNNEI in the germline V gene. CDR3 protein: CASSESLAGGEQFF. CDR3 bases: TGTGCCAGCAGTGAATCTCTAGCGGGGGGTGAGCAGTTCTTC.

The chain combines TRBV11-2 with TRBJ2-7; D is ambiguous. Germline lookup yields CDR1 SGHAT and CDR2 FQNNGV. V lost 0 bases to trimming and J lost 3 bases, with 12 bases between them. The CDR3 extends over 15 amino acids. The CDR3 loop reads CASSLDPMWSYEQYF. The CDR3, as DNA: TGTGCCAGCAGCTTAGACCCTATGTGGAGCTACGAGCAGTACTTC.

The chain recombines TRBV7-6 with TRBJ1-3, with TRBD1 identical over 10 bases. With V trimmed by 2 bases and J by 2 bases, 6 bases remained unmatched. CDR3 length: 17 residues. Germline CDR1 is SGHVS and CDR2 is FNYEAQ. The CDR3 region has the DNA TGTGCCAGCAGCTTAACCGTCGACAGGGGGCCTGGAAACACCATATATTTT. It yields the protein CASSLTVDRGPGNTIYF.

This rearrangement joins TRBV16 to TRBJ1-5, with D unclear. The CDR3 length is 15 residues. The germline V gene encodes CDR1 KGHSY and CDR2 FQNENV. V was shortened by 2 bases and J by 3 bases, with 11 bases between the two germline ends. The CDR3: CASSQSRHINQPQHF. The CDR3 DNA is TGTGCCAGCAGCCAAAGTAGACACATCAATCAGCCCCAGCATTTT.

The CDR3 reads CASRQGWGGWPQHF. CDR3 in DNA: TGTGCCAGTAGGCAGGGGTGGGGGGGTTGGCCCCAGCATTTT. V usage is TRBV19 and J usage is TRBJ1-5; possible D gene TRBD1, 6 bases. This CDR3 is built from 14 residues. Between the trimmed V and J ends, which lost 6 bases and 9 bases, there was a span of 18 bases. Germline CDR1 LNHDA, CDR2 SQIVND (reference sequence).

This clone has just a few counts. The chain uses TRBV28 and TRBJ1-2, with D possibly TRBD1 on 5 matching bases. Germline CDR1 is MDHEN and CDR2 is SYDVKM. This CDR3 is 12 amino acids long. Between the trimmed V and J ends, which lost 6 bases and 3 bases, there was a span of 8 bases. As DNA, the CDR3 is TGTGCCAGCAGGTCGGGGGACTATGGCTACACCTTC. It yields the protein CASRSGDYGYTF.

The chain links TRBV6-6 to TRBJ1-3, with TRBD1 matching 10 bases. Germline V gene sequence: CDR1 MNHNY, CDR2 SVGAGI (reference sequence). Trimming took 5 bases from V and 4 from J; bases not matched to a gene: 5. This CDR3 comprises 15 residues. CDR3 amino acids: CASSTRDRGGNTIYF. The CDR3 DNA reads as TGTGCCAGCAGTACCCGGGACAGGGGCGGAAACACCATATATTTT.